The 7 T cell receptor beta chains listed next were all sequenced from one sample in a study of T cell repertoires in cytomegalovirus infection. These receptors are not linked to any known antigen. TCRdb used MiXCR to reprocess the reads, holding one entry per CDR3 protein. Of tens of thousands of distinct CDR3 sequences listed, roughly a fifth were seen once; the top ten hold roughly 73%. Sequencing used CD8+ T cells from cultured PBMCs, obtained from culture after CMV antigen stimulation. The receptor set was obtained from a human donor in good health (CMV status not recorded). Some clones in this sample may be carry-over from other donors' samples.

This clonotype was seen a handful of times. The gene calls are TRBV12-3 or TRBV12-4 and TRBJ2-7; 9 bases align to TRBD1. V gave up 6 bases and J gave up 6 bases; unmatched junction bases: 12. The CDR3 is 15 amino acids. The CDR3 loop reads CASSRSGQGHLEQYF. CDR3 DNA: TGTGCCAGCAGCCGATCAGGACAGGGGCATCTCGAGCAGTACTTC.

In this sample, this clonotype turned up a few times. The chain links TRBV12-3 or TRBV12-4 to TRBJ1-1; D unresolved. V dropped 3 bases and J dropped 0 bases, with 17 bases sitting between them. The CDR3 is made up of 17 amino acids. DNA for the CDR3: TGTGCCAGCAGTTTTTGGACCGAAACAAAAATGAACACTGAAGCTTTCTTT. Its translation: CASSFWTETKMNTEAFF.

This clonotype appeared a few times. The chain combines TRBV12-3 or TRBV12-4 with TRBJ2-7; 9 positions agree with TRBD2. This CDR3 is 13 amino acids long. Trimming at V came to 8 bases and at J to 3 bases, leaving 5 bases not matched to a gene. The chain's CDR3 is CASGRRGGYEQYF. The CDR3 DNA reads TGTGCCAGCGGACGGCGGGGGGGCTACGAGCAGTACTTC.

The CDR3 loop is CASIKPGQSNTEAFF. In nucleotides, the CDR3 is TGTGCCAGCATCAAACCGGGACAGTCGAACACTGAAGCTTTCTTT. The V gene is TRBV6-2 or TRBV6-3, the J gene TRBJ1-1; TRBD1 matches 7 bases. CDR1 and CDR2 from the germline V gene are MNHEY and SVGEGT. This CDR3 has 15 residues. Trimming at V came to 7 bases and at J to 1 base, leaving 9 bases not matched to a gene.

V usage is TRBV6-2 or TRBV6-3 and J usage is TRBJ1-2; 7 bases map to TRBD1. From germline, CDR1 is MNHEY and CDR2 SVGEGT. V shed 6 bases and J 6 bases; nucleotides not matched to a gene: 7. The CDR3 loop spans 13 amino acids. CDR3 protein: CASSPDRYNGYTF. CDR3 sequence (DNA): TGTGCCAGCAGCCCGGACAGGTATAATGGCTACACCTTC.

This clonotype appeared many times. The chain links TRBV12-3 or TRBV12-4 to TRBJ2-5; TRBD2 might be the D (5 bases). The length of the CDR3 is 14 residues. V was clipped by 5 bases and J by 4 bases, with 14 bases between them. The CDR3 reads CASSPETSGETQYF. The DNA of the CDR3 is TGTGCCAGCAGTCCAGAGACAAGCGGAGAGACCCAGTACTTC.

The CDR3 nucleotides are TGTGCCAGCAGTCGCTCCGGGACAGGGGGCTACGAGCAGTACTTC. Translation: CASSRSGTGGYEQYF. J is TRBJ2-7 and V is TRBV6-5, with 11 bases matching TRBD1. V lost 5 bases, J lost 3 bases, and 6 bases stayed unmatched. This CDR3 has 15 amino acids. Germline V lookup: CDR1 MNHEY, CDR2 SVGAGI.